The 23 T cell receptor beta chains given below trace back to one sample, sequenced in a study of T cells after yellow fever vaccination. TCRdb recomputed calls from the 5' RACE reads with MiXCR, one row per CDR3 protein. The table has some 390,000 distinct CDR3 sequences, about 6% seen once. The sample in question was PBMCs, obtained 5 days after the yellow fever booster vaccination. These receptors all stem from a young man who received the YFV17D yellow fever vaccine.

A word on this clonotype: This may be a read error, as it is one base from a much larger clone. The chain uses TRBV4-3 and TRBJ2-7, with a possible D match to TRBD2 (6 bases). Germline CDR1 LGHNA, CDR2 YSLEER. CDR3 length equals 16 residues. This CDR3 reads CASGQGNGRTGYEQYF. The CDR3 DNA sequence: TGCGCCAGCGGCCAAGGTAACGGGAGAACCGGCTACGAGCAGTACTTC.

Only a few counts were recorded for this clonotype. This sequence joins TRBV5-4 and TRBJ2-2; 13 bases match TRBD2. Germline V gene sequence: CDR1 SGHNT, CDR2 YYREEE (reference sequence). This CDR3 has 19 amino acids. The J segment lost 5 bases and the V segment lost 1 base, leaving 11 bases of the junction unmatched. This CDR3 is CASSLMGLAGPLVTGELFF. CDR3 DNA: TGTGCCAGCAGCTTGATGGGACTAGCGGGACCTCTAGTGACCGGGGAGCTGTTTTTT. The full variable domain, with the rest looked up from reference TRBV5-4 and TRBJ2-2, is ETGVTQSPTHLIKTRGQQVTLRCSSQSGHNTVSWYQQALGQGPQFIFQYYREEENGRGNFPPRFSGLQFPNYSSELNVNALELDDSALYLCASSLMGLAGPLVTGELFFGEGSRLTVL.

Many counts were recorded for this clonotype. V usage is TRBV6-1 and J usage is TRBJ2-7; 14 bases line up with TRBD2. The trim removed 8 bases at V and 5 bases at J, leaving 5 bases unmatched. The CDR3 extends over 14 amino acids. From germline, CDR1 is MNHNS and CDR2 SASEGT. The CDR3 loop reads CASCPGLAGDEQYF. The CDR3 nucleotides are TGTGCCAGCTGTCCGGGACTAGCGGGAGACGAGCAGTACTTC.

As concerns this clonotype: This may stem from a read error, because a much larger clone lies one nucleotide away. This rearrangement joins TRBV20-1 to TRBJ2-3; TRBD2 agrees at 7 bases. Looked up from germline, CDR1 is DFQATT and CDR2 is SNEGSKA (reference sequence). The CDR3 runs 16 residues. CDR3 DNA sequence: TGCTGTGCTATCGACCTGACTAGCACGAGACCAGATACGCAGTATTTT. Translating gives CCAIDLTSTRPDTQYF.

This clonotype showed up many times. The chain links TRBV5-1 to TRBJ2-2; unclear D gene. The V gene's germline CDR1 is SGHRS and CDR2 YFSETQ. The length of the CDR3 is 15 residues. The V and J ends lost 4 bases and 7 bases respectively, with 17 bases between them. The CDR3, as DNA: TGCGCCAGCAGCCCCCCTCTAGTATCCTACGGGGAGCTGTTTTTT. Protein sequence: CASSPPLVSYGELFF.

This clonotype was counted between two and nine times. The chain employs TRBV9 and TRBJ2-5; perhaps D is TRBD1 or TRBD2 (5 bases each). The CDR3 runs to 16 residues. The V end was cut by 4 bases, the J end by 2 bases, with 18 bases between. Germline CDR1 and CDR2: SGDLS and YYNGEE. CDR3 DNA sequence: TGTGCCAGCAGCCCCGCCGTCTGGGGGAGTCAAGAGACCCAGTACTTC. Amino acid sequence: CASSPAVWGSQETQYF. The whole variable domain, filled in from reference TRBV9 and TRBJ2-5, reads DSGVTQTPKHLITATGQRVTLRCSPRSGDLSVYWYQQSLDQGLQFLIQYYNGEERAKGNILERFSAQQFPDLHSELNLSSLELGDSALYFCASSPAVWGSQETQYFGPGTRLLVL.

J is TRBJ2-7 and V is TRBV19; D possibly corresponds to TRBD1 (5 bases). CDR1 and CDR2 (germline): LNHDA, SQIVND (reference sequence). Trimming cost V 2 bases and J 2 bases, with 16 bases left between them. CDR3 length: 16 residues. Here the CDR3 reads CASSISPQGSPYEQYF. CDR3 sequence (DNA): TGTGCCAGTAGTATATCCCCGCAGGGATCGCCCTACGAGCAGTACTTC.

This clonotype was seen at least ten times. The genes are TRBV12-3 or TRBV12-4 and TRBJ1-5; no reliable D call. The CDR3 has 11 residues. Trimming cost V 5 bases and J 13 bases, with 12 bases left between them. Written as DNA, the CDR3 is TGTGCCAGCAGTCCCGGCCTGGGGCAGCATTTT. Its protein product is CASSPGLGQHF.

There are a few counts of this clonotype. The J gene is TRBJ2-2, the V gene TRBV6-2 or TRBV6-3, with 8 bases lining up with TRBD2. V shed 2 bases and J 4 bases; nucleotides not matched to a gene: 6. Germline V gene sequence: CDR1 MNHEY, CDR2 SVGEGT. There are 16 residues in the CDR3. CDR3 bases: TGTGCCAGCAGTTACGAGGGACTAGAGGTCACCGGGGAGCTGTTTTTT. Translated: CASSYEGLEVTGELFF.

The J gene is TRBJ2-7, the V gene TRBV6-5; 10 nucleotides match TRBD2. The trim removed 2 bases at V and 0 bases at J, leaving 7 bases unmatched. The CDR3 sequence is 17 residues long. Germline V gene lookup returns CDR1 MNHEY and CDR2 SVGAGI. The CDR3 here is CASSYGGLAQSSYEQYF. The DNA of the CDR3 is TGTGCCAGCAGTTACGGGGGACTAGCGCAAAGCTCCTACGAGCAGTACTTC.

V usage is TRBV7-2 and J usage is TRBJ2-7, with D perhaps matching TRBD1 or TRBD2 (5 bases each). Per germline, CDR1 SGHTA and CDR2 FQGNSA. Trimming cost V 5 bases and J 0 bases, with 17 bases left between them. CDR3 length equals 16 residues. CDR3 sequence (DNA): TGTGCCAGCAGCCGCCCCGGGACGGCCAGCTCCTACGAGCAGTACTTC. Amino acid sequence: CASSRPGTASSYEQYF.

J is TRBJ2-5 and V is TRBV6-2 or TRBV6-3; 10 nucleotides align to TRBD2. Per germline, CDR1 MNHEY and CDR2 SVGEGT. The CDR3 spans 16 residues. V lost 5 bases and J lost 5; bases outside the gene matches: 11. CDR3 amino acids: CASSNPLAGEMETQYF. CDR3 bases: TGTGCCAGCAGTAACCCCCTAGCGGGAGAGATGGAGACCCAGTACTTC.

The chain is built from TRBV5-1 and TRBJ1-2, with D hard to call. CDR3 length: 15 amino acids. V was shortened by 6 bases and J by 0 bases, with 15 bases between the two germline ends. Germline CDR1 is SGHRS and CDR2 is YFSETQ. The CDR3 spells CASKEVAQSNYGYTF. The CDR3 DNA sequence: TGCGCCAGCAAGGAGGTGGCACAGTCTAACTATGGCTACACCTTC.

This clonotype was recorded at least ten times. The chain has TRBV27 and TRBJ2-4; TRBD1 matches 7 bases. CDR3 length: 13 residues. J lost 14 bases, V lost 5 bases, and 12 bases had no gene match. CDR1 is MNHEY, CDR2 SMNVEV, per germline (reference sequence). In DNA form, the CDR3 reads TGTGCCAGCAGTCTCAATACGGGACAGAGAGAGTACTTC. It is translated as CASSLNTGQREYF.

This clonotype was picked up many times. The rearrangement links TRBV5-8 to TRBJ1-6; a weak D match, TRBD1 (6 bases). V shed 8 bases and J shed 9 bases, with 18 bases lying between them. Germline V gene lookup returns CDR1 SGHTS and CDR2 YDEGEE. The CDR3 runs 14 residues. For the CDR3, the DNA is TGTGCCAGTACCCGAGCCAGGGGCAGTTCACCCCTCCACTTT. This translates into CASTRARGSSPLHF.

The J gene is TRBJ2-3, the V gene TRBV7-3; D may match TRBD1 or TRBD2 (5 bases each). Germline-derived CDR1 and CDR2 are SGHTA and FQGTGA. CDR3 length: 15 amino acids. V lost 1 base to trimming and J lost 0 bases, with 8 bases between them. The CDR3, as DNA: TGTGCCAGCAGCTTAAAAGAGGGGAGCACAGATACGCAGTATTTT. Its protein product is CASSLKEGSTDTQYF.

This clonotype has only a few counts. The chain joins TRBV5-1 to TRBJ2-3, with 7 bases lining up with TRBD2. The germline V gene has CDR1 SGHRS and CDR2 YFSETQ. The CDR3 loop spans 17 amino acids. Losses at the gene ends were 0 bases for V and 1 base for J; bases not matched to a gene: 8. CDR3 in amino acids: CASSLVRGAGRTDTQYF. CDR3 coding DNA: TGCGCCAGCAGCTTGGTACGTGGAGCGGGACGCACAGATACGCAGTATTTT. The entire variable domain, with the rest obtained from reference TRBV5-1 and TRBJ2-3, is as follows: KAGVTQTPRYLIKTRGQQVTLSCSPISGHRSVSWYQQTPGQGLQFLFEYFSETQRNKGNFPGRFSGRQFSNSRSEMNVSTLELGDSALYLCASSLVRGAGRTDTQYFGPGTRLTVL.

This clonotype was picked up many times. This CDR3 reads CASSHSSGGSNEQFF. The DNA of the CDR3 is TGTGCCAGCAGCCACTCTAGCGGAGGGAGCAATGAGCAGTTCTTC. V is TRBV7-2 and J is TRBJ2-1; 7 bases line up with TRBD2. CDR3 length: 15 amino acids. The germline V gene has CDR1 SGHTA and CDR2 FQGNSA. After removal of 5 bases from V and 6 bases from J, the junction contained 10 bases not matched to a gene.

This clonotype was seen many times. The CDR3 sequence: CATATSGLGDEQFF. The DNA of the CDR3 is TGTGCCACAGCGACTAGCGGGCTCGGGGATGAGCAGTTCTTC. The chain combines TRBV10-3 with TRBJ2-1; 10 bases are a match to TRBD2. The CDR3 is made up of 14 amino acids. Germline assignment: CDR1 ENHRY and CDR2 SYGVKD. With 10 bases clipped from V and 8 bases from J, the junction kept 11 bases outside the gene matches.

Only a few counts were recorded for this clonotype. The chain joins TRBV7-2 to TRBJ2-7; TRBD2 aligns across 11 bases. Unmatched junction bases numbered 10, after V lost 5 bases and J lost 1 base. The CDR3 is 17 amino acids. The germline gives CDR1 SGHTA, CDR2 FQGNSA. The CDR3 sequence: CASSPVAGGPSSYEQYF. CDR3 nucleotide sequence: TGTGCCAGCAGCCCCGTAGCGGGAGGGCCCTCTTCCTACGAGCAGTACTTC.

There are a few counts of this clonotype. The chain couples TRBV18 to TRBJ2-7; D remains unclear. V gave up 6 bases and J gave up 2 bases, with 20 bases separating them. Germline V gene sequence: CDR1 KGHSH, CDR2 LQKENI. The CDR3 runs 16 residues. CDR3 bases: TGTGCCAGCTCGCCATTAAATGGGCTGATACCCTACGAGCAGTACTTC. It codes for CASSPLNGLIPYEQYF.

V and J are TRBV12-3 or TRBV12-4 and TRBJ2-7, with TRBD1 as a possible D gene (6 bases). Trimming left V 1 base short and J 2 bases short, with 15 bases between. CDR3 length: 16 amino acids. The CDR3 spells CASSLDRAATPYEQYF. Here the CDR3 DNA reads TGTGCCAGCAGTTTAGACAGGGCAGCCACTCCCTACGAGCAGTACTTC.

This clonotype was counted at least ten times. This chain joins TRBV2 and TRBJ2-7; a weak D match, TRBD1 (6 bases). This CDR3 contains 10 residues. CDR1 is SNHLY, CDR2 FYNNEI, per germline. V was shortened by 8 bases and J by 6 bases, with 8 bases between the two germline ends. CDR3 nucleotides: TGTGCCAGCGCAGGGGCCGAGCAGTACTTC. Translation gives CASAGAEQYF.